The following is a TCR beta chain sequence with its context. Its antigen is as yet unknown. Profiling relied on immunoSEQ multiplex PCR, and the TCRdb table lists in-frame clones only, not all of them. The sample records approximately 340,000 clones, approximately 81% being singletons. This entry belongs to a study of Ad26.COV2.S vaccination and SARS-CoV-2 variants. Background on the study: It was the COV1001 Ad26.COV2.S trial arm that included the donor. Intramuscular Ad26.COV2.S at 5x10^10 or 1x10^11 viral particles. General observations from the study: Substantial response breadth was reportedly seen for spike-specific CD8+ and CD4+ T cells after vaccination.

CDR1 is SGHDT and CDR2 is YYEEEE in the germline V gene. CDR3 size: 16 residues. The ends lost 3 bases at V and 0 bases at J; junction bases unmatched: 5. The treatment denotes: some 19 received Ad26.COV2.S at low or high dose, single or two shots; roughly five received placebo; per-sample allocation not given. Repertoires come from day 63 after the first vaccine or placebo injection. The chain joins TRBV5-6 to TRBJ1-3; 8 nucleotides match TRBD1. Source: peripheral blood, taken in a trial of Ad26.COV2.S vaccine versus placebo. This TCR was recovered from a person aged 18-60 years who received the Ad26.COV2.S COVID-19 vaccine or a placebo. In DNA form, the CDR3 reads TGTGCCAGCAGCTCCCCAGGGACAGGCTCTGGAAACACCATATATTTT. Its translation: CASSSPGTGSGNTIYF.